This T cell receptor beta chain was observed in a study of chemoradiotherapy in HPV16-positive cancers. Assay used: immunoSEQ multiplex PCR; TCRdb lists only in-frame clones, some missing. The sample has approximately 1,800 clones; about 96% are singletons. The receptor was derived from a human donor with HPV-associated anogenital cancer. This sample comprised tumor tissue, obtained from a patient who underwent chemoradiotherapy.

The CDR3 coding sequence is TGCGCCAGCAGCCTTCGATCCGGGACAGGGTACAATGAGCAGTTCTTC. Translation: CASSLRSGTGYNEQFF. The chain joins TRBV5-1 to TRBJ2-1; TRBD1 agrees at 9 bases. Germline trimming cut 4 bases from V and 4 bases from J; bases unmatched to any gene: 9. The germline gives CDR1 SGHRS, CDR2 YFSETQ. This CDR3 is built from 16 residues.